This T cell receptor (beta chain) emerged from a study of spatial heterogeneity in lung cancer. Study at large: Sequencing consistently turned up more beta-chain sequences than alpha-chain sequences. Raw reads showed each unique TCR and UMI combination turning up more than ten times on average.

Every molecule of TCR cDNA had its own unique molecular identifier. One entry per CDR3 protein, called by TCRdb with MiXCR from the 5' RACE reads. The data show 4,000 to 5,500 distinct CDR3 sequences, with about a sixth seen just once and 20% to 25% held by the top ten. CDR3 length: 14 amino acids. From germline, CDR1 is SGHTA and CDR2 FQGNSA. V was pared by 2 bases and J by 0 bases, with 6 bases between. In this sample, this clonotype is medium-sized. This beta chain is an unintended read in a library built for alpha chains; its size means little. Time point denoted: sample taken at primary tumor resection. No cell sorting; template was whole RNA from tumor, lung tissue or PBMC.

Sequences were derived from normal lung tissue next to the tumor, sampled at surgery. The TCR comes from a male donor with early-stage non-small cell lung cancer. The rearrangement links TRBV7-2 to TRBJ2-3; D not resolved. The CDR3 nucleotides are TGTGCCAGCAGCTTAACGGCGAGCACAGATACGCAGTATTTT. It specifies CASSLTASTDTQYF.